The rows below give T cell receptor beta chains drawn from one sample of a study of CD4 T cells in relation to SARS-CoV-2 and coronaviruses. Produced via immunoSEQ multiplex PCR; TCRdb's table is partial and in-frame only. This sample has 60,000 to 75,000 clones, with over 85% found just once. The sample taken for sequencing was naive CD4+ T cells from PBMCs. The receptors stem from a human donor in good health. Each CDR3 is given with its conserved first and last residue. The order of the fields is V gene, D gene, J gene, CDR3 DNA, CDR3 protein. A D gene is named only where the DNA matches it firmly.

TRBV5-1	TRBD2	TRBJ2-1	TGCGCCAGCAGTCTAGCGGGGCCCCGTCTTGAGCAGTTCTTC	CASSLAGPRLEQFF
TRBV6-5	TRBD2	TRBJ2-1	TGTGCCAGCAGTTACGCGTCTAGCGGGGGTTACAATGAGCAGTTCTTC	CASSYASSGGYNEQFF
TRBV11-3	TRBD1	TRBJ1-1	TGTGCCAGCAGCGAGAGGTCACAGGGGCCAGAAGCTTTCTTT	CASSERSQGPEAFF
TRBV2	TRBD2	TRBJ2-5	TGTGCCAGCAGTGATAGCGGGGGGGCCCGGGGAGAGACCCAGTACTTC	CASSDSGGARGETQYF
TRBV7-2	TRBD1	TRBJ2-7	TGTGCCAGCAGCCCCGGACAGGTCTACTACGAGCAGTACTTC	CASSPGQVYYEQYF
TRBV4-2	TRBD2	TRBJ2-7	TGTGCCAGCAGCCTTGGGACTAGTCCCCACGAGCAGTACTTC	CASSLGTSPHEQYF
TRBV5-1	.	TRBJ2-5	TGCGCCAGCAGCTTGACAGGGCCACCGTACCAAGAGACCCAGTACTTC	CASSLTGPPYQETQYF
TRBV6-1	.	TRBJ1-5	TGTGCCAGCAGTGAAGCCCTTAGCAATCAGCCCCAGCATTTT	CASSEALSNQPQHF
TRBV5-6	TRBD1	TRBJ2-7	TGTGCCAGCAGCTGGGACAGGGGTTACGAGCAGTACTTC	CASSWDRGYEQYF
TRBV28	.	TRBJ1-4	TGTGCCAGCAGTTTCTTAGGGACCCTACCGGCGAGTCTGTTTTTT	CASSFLGTLPASLFF